The TCR beta chain under discussion was sequenced for a study of technical replicates of blood from several donors. V gave up 6 bases and J gave up 8 bases, with 19 bases separating them. CDR1 and CDR2 from the germline V gene are MGHDK and SYGVNS. This CDR3 region has 14 residues. TCRdb keeps only in-frame clones here, not all; method: immunoSEQ multiplex PCR. The sample includes 74,000 or so clones, 90% to 95% of them seen just once. The chain recombines TRBV25-1 with TRBJ1-2, with D maybe TRBD1 (6 bases). Sample: T cells isolated from PBMCs. The sequence derives from a human donor in good health. The CDR3 nucleotides are TGTGCCAGCAGCACCGGGGGGGCAGGGGACGGCTACACCTTC. Its protein product is CASSTGGAGDGYTF.